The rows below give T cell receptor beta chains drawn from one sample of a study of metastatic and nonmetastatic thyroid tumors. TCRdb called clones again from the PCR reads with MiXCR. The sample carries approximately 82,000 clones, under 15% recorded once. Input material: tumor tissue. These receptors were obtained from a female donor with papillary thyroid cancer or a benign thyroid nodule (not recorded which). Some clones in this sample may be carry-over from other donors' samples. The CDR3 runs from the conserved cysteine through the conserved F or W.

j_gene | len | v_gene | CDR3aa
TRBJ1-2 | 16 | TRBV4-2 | CASSQEEGAWDYGYTF
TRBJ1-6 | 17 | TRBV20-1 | CSARDLVESSYNSPLHF
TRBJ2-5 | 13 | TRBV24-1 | CATSDYSKETQYF
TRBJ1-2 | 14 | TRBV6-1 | CASSLPGLYYGYTF
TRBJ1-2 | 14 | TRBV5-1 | CASSQQGADYGYTF
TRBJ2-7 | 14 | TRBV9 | CASSVSGTSYEQYF
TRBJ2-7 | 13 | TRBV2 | CASARLAGYKQYF
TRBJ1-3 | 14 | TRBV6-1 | CASSRDFSGNTIYF
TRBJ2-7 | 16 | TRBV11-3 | CASSLDPLAGPYEQYF
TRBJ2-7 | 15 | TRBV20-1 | CSARERTGGRYEQYF
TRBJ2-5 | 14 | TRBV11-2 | CASSRGRFQETQYF
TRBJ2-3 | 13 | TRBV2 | CASRGTSTDTQYF
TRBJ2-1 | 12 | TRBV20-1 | CSASGVWDERFF
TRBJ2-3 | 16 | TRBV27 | CASRLTGTTNTDTQYF
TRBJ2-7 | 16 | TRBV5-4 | CASSPGGFGGFYEQYF
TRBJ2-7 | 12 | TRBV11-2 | CASSSEGYEQYF
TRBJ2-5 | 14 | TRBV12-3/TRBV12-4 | CASRDRGGEETQYF
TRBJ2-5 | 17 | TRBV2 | CASSLANRLAAQETQYF
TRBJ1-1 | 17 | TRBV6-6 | CAVSSYSKGPGDTEAFF
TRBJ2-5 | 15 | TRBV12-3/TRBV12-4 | CASSLTAGGPETQYF
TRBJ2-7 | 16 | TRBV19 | CASSIPDPKGRYEQYF
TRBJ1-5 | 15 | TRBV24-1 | CATSDSTSIGQPQHF
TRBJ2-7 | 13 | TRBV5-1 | CASSDYPSYEQYF
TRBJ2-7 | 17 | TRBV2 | CASSDGVMFRGFHEQYF
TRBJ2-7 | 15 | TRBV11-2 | CASSPWTSGSHEQYF
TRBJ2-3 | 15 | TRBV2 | CASTRNGRALDTQYF
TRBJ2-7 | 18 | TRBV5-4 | CASSLGLAGDSSSYEQYF
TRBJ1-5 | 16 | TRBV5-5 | CASSLDRARGNQPQHF
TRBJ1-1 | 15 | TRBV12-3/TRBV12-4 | CASSSIQGLNTEAFF
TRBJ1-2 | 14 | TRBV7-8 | CASSLGGRGSGYTF
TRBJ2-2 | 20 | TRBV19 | CASSFAGTGGFRRWTGELFF
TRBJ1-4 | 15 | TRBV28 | CASSLYGLANEKLFF
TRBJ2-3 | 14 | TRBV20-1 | CSASIMGRSDTQYF
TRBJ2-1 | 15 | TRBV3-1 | CASSPLAGAVDEQFF
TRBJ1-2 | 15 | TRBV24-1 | CATSAPGGAASGYTF
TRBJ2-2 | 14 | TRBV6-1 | CASARGANTVELFF
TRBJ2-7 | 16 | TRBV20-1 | CSASPLGTGDFYEQYF
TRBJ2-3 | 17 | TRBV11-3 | CASSLVRLAGVTDTQYF
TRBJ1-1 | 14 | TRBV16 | CASSQSAECTEAFF
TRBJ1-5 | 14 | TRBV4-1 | CASSQAQENQPQHF
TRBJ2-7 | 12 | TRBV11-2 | CASSFTRYEQYF
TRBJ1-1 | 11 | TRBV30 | CAWSVVTEAFF
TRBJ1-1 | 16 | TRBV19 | CASSILRTGSVAEAFF
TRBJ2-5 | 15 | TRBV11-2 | CASSFGVGIQETQYF
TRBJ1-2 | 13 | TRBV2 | CASGIGGTYGYTF
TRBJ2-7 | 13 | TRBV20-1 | CSAFSGGAYEQYF
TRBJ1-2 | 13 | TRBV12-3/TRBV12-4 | CASRLTAGYGYTF